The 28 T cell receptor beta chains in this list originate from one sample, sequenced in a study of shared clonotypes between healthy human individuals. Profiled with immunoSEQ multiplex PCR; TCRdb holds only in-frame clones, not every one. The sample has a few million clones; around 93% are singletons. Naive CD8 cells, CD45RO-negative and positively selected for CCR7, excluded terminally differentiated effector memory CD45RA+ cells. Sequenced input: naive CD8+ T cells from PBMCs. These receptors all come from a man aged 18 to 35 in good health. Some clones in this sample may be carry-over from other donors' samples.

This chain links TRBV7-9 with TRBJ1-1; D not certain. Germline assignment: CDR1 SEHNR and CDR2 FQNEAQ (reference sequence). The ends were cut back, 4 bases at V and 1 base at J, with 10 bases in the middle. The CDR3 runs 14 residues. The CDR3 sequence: CASSSPRWNTEAFF. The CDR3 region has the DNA TGTGCCAGCAGCTCCCCCCGTTGGAACACTGAAGCTTTCTTT.

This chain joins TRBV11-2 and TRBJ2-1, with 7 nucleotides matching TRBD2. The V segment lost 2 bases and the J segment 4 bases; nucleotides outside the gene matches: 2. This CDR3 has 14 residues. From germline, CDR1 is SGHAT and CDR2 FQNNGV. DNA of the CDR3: TGTGCCAGCAGCTTATGGGACTATTACAATGAGCAGTTCTTC. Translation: CASSLWDYYNEQFF.

CDR3 residues: CASSVESGSGYEQYF. CDR3 bases: TGTGCCAGCAGCGTAGAAAGCGGGAGCGGCTACGAGCAGTACTTC. The genes are TRBV9 and TRBJ2-7; 8 nucleotides match TRBD2. The CDR3 has 15 amino acids. V trimming: 0 bases; J trimming: 3 bases; junction bases outside the gene matches: 5. The germline V gene has CDR1 SGDLS and CDR2 YYNGEE.

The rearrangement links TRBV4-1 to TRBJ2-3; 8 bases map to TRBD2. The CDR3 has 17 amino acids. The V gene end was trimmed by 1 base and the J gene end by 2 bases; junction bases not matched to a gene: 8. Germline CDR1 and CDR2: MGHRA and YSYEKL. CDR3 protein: CASSQVAKRGPTDTQYF. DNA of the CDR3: TGCGCCAGCAGCCAAGTAGCCAAGCGGGGGCCCACAGATACGCAGTATTTT.

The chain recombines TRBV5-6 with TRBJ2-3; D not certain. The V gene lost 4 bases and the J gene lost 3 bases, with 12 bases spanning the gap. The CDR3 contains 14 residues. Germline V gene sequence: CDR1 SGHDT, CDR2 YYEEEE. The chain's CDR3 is CASSHDRLTDTQYF. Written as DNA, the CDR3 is TGTGCCAGCAGCCACGACCGTCTGACAGATACGCAGTATTTT.

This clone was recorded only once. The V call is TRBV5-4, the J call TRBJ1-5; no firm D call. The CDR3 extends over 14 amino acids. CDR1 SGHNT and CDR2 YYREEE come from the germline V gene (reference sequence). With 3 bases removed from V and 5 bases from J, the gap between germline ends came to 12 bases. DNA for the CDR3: TGTGCCAGCAGCTCAACCGACATATATCAGCCCCAGCATTTT. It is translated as CASSSTDIYQPQHF.

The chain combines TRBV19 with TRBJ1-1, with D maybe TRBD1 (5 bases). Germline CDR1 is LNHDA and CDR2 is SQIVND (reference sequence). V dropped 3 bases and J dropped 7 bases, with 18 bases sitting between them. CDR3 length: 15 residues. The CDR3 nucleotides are TGTGCCAGTAGTATGCCTGCTGGGGGAGGGAGTGAAGCTTTCTTT. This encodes CASSMPAGGGSEAFF.

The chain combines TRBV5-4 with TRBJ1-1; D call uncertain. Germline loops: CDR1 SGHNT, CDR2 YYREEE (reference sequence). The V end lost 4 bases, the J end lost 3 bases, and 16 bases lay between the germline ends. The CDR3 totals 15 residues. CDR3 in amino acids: CASSPDVPWDTEAFF. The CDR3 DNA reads TGTGCCAGCAGCCCGGACGTACCTTGGGACACTGAAGCTTTCTTT.

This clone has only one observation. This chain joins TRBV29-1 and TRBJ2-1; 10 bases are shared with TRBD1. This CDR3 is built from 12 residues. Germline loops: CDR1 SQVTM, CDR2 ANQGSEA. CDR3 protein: CGGQGVYNEQFF. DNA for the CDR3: TGCGGCGGACAGGGGGTATACAATGAGCAGTTCTTC.

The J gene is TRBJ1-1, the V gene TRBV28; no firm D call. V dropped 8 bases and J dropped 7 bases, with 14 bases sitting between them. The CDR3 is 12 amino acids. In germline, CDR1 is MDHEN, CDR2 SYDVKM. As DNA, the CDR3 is TGTGCCAGCCGACCCGGACGGATTGAAGCTTTCTTT. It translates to CASRPGRIEAFF.

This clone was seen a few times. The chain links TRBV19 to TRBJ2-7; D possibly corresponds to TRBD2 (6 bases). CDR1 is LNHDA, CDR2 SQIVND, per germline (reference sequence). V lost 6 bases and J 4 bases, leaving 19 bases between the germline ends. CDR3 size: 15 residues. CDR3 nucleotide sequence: TGTGCCAGTAGCAATGATCCGGGACTGTTATACGAGCAGTACTTC. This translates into CASSNDPGLLYEQYF.

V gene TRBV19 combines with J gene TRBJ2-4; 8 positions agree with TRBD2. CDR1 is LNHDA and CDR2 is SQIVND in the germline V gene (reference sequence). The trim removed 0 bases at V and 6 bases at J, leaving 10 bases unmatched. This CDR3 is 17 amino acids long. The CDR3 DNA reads TGTGCCAGTAGTATAGATCGGGAGGGGATACGGGGAAACATTCAGTACTTC. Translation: CASSIDREGIRGNIQYF.

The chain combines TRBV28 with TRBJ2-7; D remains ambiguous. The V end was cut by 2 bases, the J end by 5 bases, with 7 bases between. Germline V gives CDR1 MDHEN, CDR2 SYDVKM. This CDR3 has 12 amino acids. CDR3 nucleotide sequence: TGTGCCAGCAGTTTAGGGTCGAACGAGCAGTACTTC. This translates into CASSLGSNEQYF. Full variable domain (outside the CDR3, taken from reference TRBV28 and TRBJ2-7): DVKVTQSSRYLVKRTGEKVFLECVQDMDHENMFWYRQDPGLGLRLIYFSYDVKMKEKGDIPEGYSVSREKKERFSLILESASTNQTSMYLCASSLGSNEQYFGPGTRLTVT.

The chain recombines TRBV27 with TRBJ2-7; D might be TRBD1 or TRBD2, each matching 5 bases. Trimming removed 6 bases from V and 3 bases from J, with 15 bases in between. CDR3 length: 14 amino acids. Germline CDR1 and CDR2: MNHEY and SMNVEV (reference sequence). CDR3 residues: CASSLGDRSYEQYF. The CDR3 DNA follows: TGTGCCAGCAGCCTGGGAGACAGAAGCTACGAGCAGTACTTC.

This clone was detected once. Here the CDR3 reads CASSPHRTGEYGYTF. The CDR3 nucleotides are TGTGCCAGCAGCCCACACCGGACAGGAGAGTATGGCTACACCTTC. The chain joins TRBV9 to TRBJ1-2, with 7 bases identical to TRBD1. The V gene's germline CDR1 is SGDLS and CDR2 YYNGEE. The trim removed 4 bases at V and 5 bases at J, leaving 11 bases unmatched. The CDR3 has 15 residues. Full variable domain (outside the CDR3, taken from reference TRBV9 and TRBJ1-2): DSGVTQTPKHLITATGQRVTLRCSPRSGDLSVYWYQQSLDQGLQFLIQYYNGEERAKGNILERFSAQQFPDLHSELNLSSLELGDSALYFCASSPHRTGEYGYTFGSGTRLTVV.

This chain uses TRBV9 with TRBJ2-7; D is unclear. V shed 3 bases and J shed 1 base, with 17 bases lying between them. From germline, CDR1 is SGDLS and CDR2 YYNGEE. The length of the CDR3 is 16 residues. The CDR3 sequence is CASSADQQKPSYEQYF. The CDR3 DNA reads TGTGCCAGCAGCGCAGACCAACAGAAACCGTCCTACGAGCAGTACTTC. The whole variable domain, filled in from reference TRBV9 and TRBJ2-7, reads DSGVTQTPKHLITATGQRVTLRCSPRSGDLSVYWYQQSLDQGLQFLIQYYNGEERAKGNILERFSAQQFPDLHSELNLSSLELGDSALYFCASSADQQKPSYEQYFGPGTRLTVT.

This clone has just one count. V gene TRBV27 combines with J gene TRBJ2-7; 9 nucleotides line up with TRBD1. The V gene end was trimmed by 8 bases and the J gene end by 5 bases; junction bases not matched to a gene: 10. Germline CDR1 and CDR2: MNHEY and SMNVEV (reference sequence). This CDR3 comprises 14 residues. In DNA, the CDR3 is TGTGCCAGCGCGATGCGGGACAGGGCTAACGAGCAGTACTTC. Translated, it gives CASAMRDRANEQYF.

CDR3 sequence: CASSSSPDLNQPQHF. CDR3 DNA sequence: TGCGCCAGCAGCTCGTCCCCAGATCTTAATCAGCCCCAGCATTTT. The chain joins TRBV5-1 to TRBJ1-5, with D uncertain. The V and J ends lost 3 bases and 4 bases respectively, with 14 bases between them. There are 15 residues in the CDR3. Germline CDR1 SGHRS, CDR2 YFSETQ.

The CDR3 DNA is TGTGCCAGCAGTTACGGACTAGCGGTGTACAATGAGCAGTTCTTC. Translation: CASSYGLAVYNEQFF. The chain carries TRBV6-5 and TRBJ2-1, with 10 bases identical to TRBD2. The germline V gene encodes CDR1 MNHEY and CDR2 SVGAGI. After removal of 2 bases from V and 4 bases from J, the junction contained 2 bases not matched to a gene. The CDR3 consists of 15 residues.

The CDR3 spells CASSQRQVAEKLFF. The CDR3 nucleotides are TGTGCCAGCAGCCAAAGGCAGGTGGCTGAAAAACTGTTTTTT. The chain combines TRBV4-2 with TRBJ1-4; the D is unclear. The V end was cut by 2 bases, the J end by 7 bases, with 11 bases between. CDR3 length: 14 amino acids. Germline V gene lookup returns CDR1 LGHNA and CDR2 YNFKEQ.

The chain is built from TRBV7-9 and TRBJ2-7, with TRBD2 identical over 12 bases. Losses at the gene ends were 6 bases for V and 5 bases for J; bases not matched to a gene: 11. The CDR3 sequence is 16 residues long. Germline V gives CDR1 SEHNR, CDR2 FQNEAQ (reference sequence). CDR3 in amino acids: CASSPSSGRERHEQYF. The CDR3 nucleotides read TGTGCCAGCAGTCCATCTAGCGGGAGGGAGCGCCACGAGCAGTACTTC.

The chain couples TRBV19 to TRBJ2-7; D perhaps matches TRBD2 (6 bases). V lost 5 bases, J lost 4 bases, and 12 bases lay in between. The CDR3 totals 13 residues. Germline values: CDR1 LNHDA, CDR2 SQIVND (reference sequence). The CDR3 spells CASSWGVAYEQYF. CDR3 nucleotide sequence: TGTGCCAGTAGTTGGGGGGTGGCTTACGAGCAGTACTTC.

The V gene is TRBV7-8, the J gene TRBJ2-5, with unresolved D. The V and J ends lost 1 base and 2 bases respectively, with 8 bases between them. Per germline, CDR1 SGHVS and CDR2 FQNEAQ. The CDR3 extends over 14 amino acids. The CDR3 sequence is CASSLVGIQETQYF. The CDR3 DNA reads TGTGCCAGCAGCTTAGTGGGCATACAAGAGACCCAGTACTTC. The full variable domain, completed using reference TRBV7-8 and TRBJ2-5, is GAGVSQSPRYKVAKRGQDVALRCDPISGHVSLFWYQQALGQGPEFLTYFQNEAQLDKSGLPSDRFFAERPEGSVSTLKIQRTQQEDSAVYLCASSLVGIQETQYFGPGTRLLVL.

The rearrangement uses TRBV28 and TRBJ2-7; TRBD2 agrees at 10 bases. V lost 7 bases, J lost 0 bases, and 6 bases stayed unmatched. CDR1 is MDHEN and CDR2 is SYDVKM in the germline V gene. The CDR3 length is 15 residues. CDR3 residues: CASTPGLAASYEQYF. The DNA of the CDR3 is TGTGCCAGCACCCCTGGACTAGCGGCCTCCTACGAGCAGTACTTC.

The CDR3 region is CASSPRTSVAGELFF. The CDR3 coding sequence is TGTGCCAGCAGCCCCCGGACTAGCGTCGCCGGGGAGCTGTTTTTT. This chain uses TRBV11-2 with TRBJ2-2; the match to TRBD2 covers 9 bases. Germline V gives CDR1 SGHAT, CDR2 FQNNGV. CDR3 length: 15 residues. J was trimmed by 6 bases and V by 5 bases; bases with no gene match: 7.

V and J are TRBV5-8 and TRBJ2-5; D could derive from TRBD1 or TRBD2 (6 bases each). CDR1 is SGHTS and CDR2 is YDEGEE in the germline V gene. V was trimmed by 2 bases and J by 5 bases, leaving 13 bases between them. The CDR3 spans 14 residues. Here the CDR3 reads CASSFGGRGETQYF. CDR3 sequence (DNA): TGTGCCAGCAGCTTTGGGGGGCGCGGGGAGACCCAGTACTTC.

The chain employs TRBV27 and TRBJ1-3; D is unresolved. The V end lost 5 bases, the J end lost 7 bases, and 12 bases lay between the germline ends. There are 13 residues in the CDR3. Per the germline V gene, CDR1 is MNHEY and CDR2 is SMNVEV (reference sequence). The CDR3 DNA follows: TGTGCCAGCAGTCCTCGGTTGGGGAACACCATATATTTT. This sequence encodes CASSPRLGNTIYF.

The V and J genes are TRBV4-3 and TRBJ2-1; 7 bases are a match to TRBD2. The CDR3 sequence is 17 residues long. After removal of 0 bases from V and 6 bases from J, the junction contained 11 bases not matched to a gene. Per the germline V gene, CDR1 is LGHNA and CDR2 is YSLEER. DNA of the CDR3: TGCGCCAGCAGCCAAGATACGAGGCGGGAGTTGGGCAATGAGCAGTTCTTC. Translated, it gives CASSQDTRRELGNEQFF.